This T cell receptor (beta chain) stems from a study of Tregs in tolerant kidney transplant recipients (dated by TCRdb to the late 2010s). Study-level background: The transplants used related donors with nonmyeloablative bone marrow transplantation, and mixed chimerism in the human trials was transient. Before combined kidney and bone marrow transplantation, this study identified donor-specific regulatory T cells using TCRbeta sequencing and then followed those same cells after transplant.

The V end gives up 5 bases and the J end 2 bases, leaving 16 bases in the junction not matched to a gene. Per the germline V gene, SGHNT is the CDR1 and YENEEA is the CDR2. Measured from the cysteine to the phenylalanine, the CDR3 is 18 residues long. Only CDR3 DNA remains: 54 bases, in frame from the first base. The intended sense of this specimen's time point label: blood sample drawn before combined kidney and bone marrow transplant. Thawed PBMCs were FACS-sorted into unstimulated Tregs (CD4+CD25+CD127-), CD4+ non-Tregs (CD4+CD25-), CD4 cells and CD8 cells. A few combined kidney and bone marrow transplant recipients from the ITN036ST trial were included as patients, and samples were available only from these trial subjects. Healthy control blood was processed by Ficoll density gradient to PBMCs and cryopreserved; patient PBMCs were collected before and after transplant. Paper-wide results and their limitations: Because the PCR primers were changed over time for some patients, nucleotide-level comparison could not be performed across the samples from those patients. Although technical replication error seemed to be minimal, the question of biological reproducibility was not addressed directly. Donor-specific Treg expansion exceeded global Treg expansion in tolerant patients, suggesting antigen-driven rather than nonspecific expansion. Expanding Tregs with activated donor B cells appeared to identify the most biologically relevant and donor-specific TCRbeta repertoire. Because only a small number of patients were included, the study had limitations, and the results will need to be validated in larger populations as well as under other immunosuppression protocols.

This clone was seen just once. Its recognized antigen is unknown. No clone much larger than this one lies a single base away; base qualities are absent. For TCRbeta CDR3 sequencing, genomic DNA was extracted from sorted cells using the QIAGEN DNeasy Blood and Tissue Kit. High-throughput TCRbeta CDR3 sequencing, including PCR amplification with bias correction and internal controls, was performed commercially through immunoSEQ. Per the source publication's procedure: Unique productive TCRbeta sequences were defined by CDR3 nucleotide sequence where primers matched, and otherwise by CDR3 amino acid sequence together with Vbeta and Jbeta genes. To correct for sorting error, sequences found in more than one sorted population at a frequency ratio of 2:1 or less were discarded, and the remaining shared sequences were assigned to the population with the higher frequency. Sequences were defined as donor-reactive when expanded at least 5-fold in CFSE-low cells versus unstimulated cells and present at a frequency of at least 0.01% in CFSE-low cells. Repertoire divergence was quantified by Jensen-Shannon divergence using the top 100 TCRbeta sequences ranked by frequency. For any sample with multiple sequencing runs, sorting error was corrected in each run separately before the runs were pooled. TCRdb limited this immuneACCESS table to in-frame rearrangements with V and J called. A share of clones is missing; checked studies link under half to unresolved V genes, and the rest is unexplained. From that table come the V and J calls and clone size; the DNA was used to work out D and trimming. The sample contains 69,000 or so clones, about 89% of them found a single time. The biggest ten clones account for approximately 0.39% of the sample.

This receptor was identified in a human donor who received a combined kidney and bone marrow transplant. The V and J segments used are TRBV11-3 and TRBJ2-3, with 7 middle bases fitting TRBD2. The source material was CD4+ T cells from blood, sampled before the transplant. The CDR3 region: CASSPNGGTAGHTDTQYF. The DNA sequence is TGTGCCAGCAGCCCCAACGGGGGGACCGCCGGCCACACAGATACGCAGTATTTT.